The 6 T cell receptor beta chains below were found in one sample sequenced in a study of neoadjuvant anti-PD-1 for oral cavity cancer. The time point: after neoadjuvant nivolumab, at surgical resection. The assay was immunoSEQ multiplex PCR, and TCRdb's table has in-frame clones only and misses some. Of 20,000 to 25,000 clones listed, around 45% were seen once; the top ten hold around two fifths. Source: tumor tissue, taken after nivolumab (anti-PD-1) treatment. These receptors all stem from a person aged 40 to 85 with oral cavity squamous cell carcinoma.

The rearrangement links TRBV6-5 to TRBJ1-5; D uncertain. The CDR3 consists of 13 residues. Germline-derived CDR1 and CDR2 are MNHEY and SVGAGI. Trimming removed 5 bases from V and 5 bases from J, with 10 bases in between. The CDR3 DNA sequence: TGTGCCAGCAGTCACCCGGGTTATCAGCCCCAGCATTTT. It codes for CASSHPGYQPQHF.

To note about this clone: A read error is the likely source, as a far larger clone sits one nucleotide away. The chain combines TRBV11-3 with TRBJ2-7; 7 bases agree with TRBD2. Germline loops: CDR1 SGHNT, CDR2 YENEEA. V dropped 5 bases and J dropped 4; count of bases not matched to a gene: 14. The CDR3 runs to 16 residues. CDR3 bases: TGTGCCAGCAGCCAAGATGCACTAGCGCTGGGGTACGAGCAGTACTTC. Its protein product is CASSQDALALGYEQYF.

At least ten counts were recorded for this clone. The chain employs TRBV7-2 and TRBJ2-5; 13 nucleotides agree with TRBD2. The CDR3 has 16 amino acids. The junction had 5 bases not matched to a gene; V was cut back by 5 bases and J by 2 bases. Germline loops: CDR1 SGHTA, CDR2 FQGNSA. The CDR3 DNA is TGTGCCAGCAGCGATAAACTAGCGGGGGGGCAAGAGACCCAGTACTTC. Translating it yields CASSDKLAGGQETQYF.

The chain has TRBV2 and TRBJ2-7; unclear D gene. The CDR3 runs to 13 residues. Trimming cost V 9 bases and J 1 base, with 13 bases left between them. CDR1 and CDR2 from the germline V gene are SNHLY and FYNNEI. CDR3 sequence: CASGVVGSYEQYF. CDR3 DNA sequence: TGTGCCAGTGGGGTAGTTGGGTCCTACGAGCAGTACTTC.

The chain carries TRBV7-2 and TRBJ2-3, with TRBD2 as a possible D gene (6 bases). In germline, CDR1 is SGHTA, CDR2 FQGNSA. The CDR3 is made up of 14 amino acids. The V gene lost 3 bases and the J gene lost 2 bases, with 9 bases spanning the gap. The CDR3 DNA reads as TGTGCCAGCAGCTTGGCGGGAAACACAGATACGCAGTATTTT. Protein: CASSLAGNTDTQYF.

This CDR3 reads CASSLQVVGTTRTDTQYF. The CDR3 nucleotides read TGTGCCAGCAGCTTGCAAGTAGTCGGGACTACCCGCACAGATACGCAGTATTTT. This chain uses TRBV7-7 with TRBJ2-3; 7 bases align to TRBD2. The CDR3 extends over 18 amino acids. Per the germline V gene, CDR1 is SSHAT and CDR2 is FNYEAQ (reference sequence). With 3 bases clipped from V and 1 base from J, the junction kept 13 bases outside the gene matches.